These 18 T cell receptor beta chains originate from one sample sequenced in a study of monozygotic twins with inflammatory bowel disease. TCRdb re-analyzed the 5' RACE reads; it lists each CDR3 protein once, without DNA. In all, the sample yields a few hundred thousand distinct CDR3 sequences. What was sequenced was blood. These TCRs come from a human donor with ulcerative colitis or Crohn's disease, or a healthy co-twin of an affected twin (not recorded which).

The genes are TRBV3-1 and TRBJ2-5; TCRdb picks TRBD1, but there is no DNA to check that call. This CDR3 spans 16 amino acids. The germline V gene has CDR1 LGHDT and CDR2 YNNKEL (reference sequence). The CDR3 reads CASSQFTGTRQETQYF.

This chain joins TRBV4-2 and TRBJ2-7; as DNA is missing, the TRBD2 call by TCRdb cannot be tested. The CDR3 consists of 17 residues. Per germline, CDR1 LGHNA and CDR2 YNFKEQ. The CDR3 sequence is CASSQGRRLEGNYEQYF.

J is TRBJ2-7 and V is TRBV18; no DNA is available, so the TRBD1 call from TCRdb remains unchecked. Germline assignment: CDR1 KGHSH and CDR2 LQKENI. The CDR3 spans 16 residues. This CDR3 is CASSPTAGIGSYEQYF.

The chain couples TRBV25-1 to TRBJ1-2. The CDR3 is 15 residues long. Looked up from germline, CDR1 is MGHDK and CDR2 is SYGVNS. CDR3 protein: CASSEPAAGNYGYTF.

The chain uses TRBV29-1 and TRBJ1-1; TCRdb selects TRBD1, and the lack of DNA leaves this call unchecked. CDR3 size: 13 residues. The germline V gene has CDR1 SQVTM and CDR2 ANQGSEA. The CDR3: CSVERTANTEAFF.

This chain links TRBV4-3 with TRBJ2-3; TCRdb gives TRBD2 as the D gene, but with no DNA this cannot be confirmed. The germline gives CDR1 LGHNA, CDR2 YSLEER. This CDR3 region has 17 residues. The CDR3 reads CASSQSPGLSSTDTQYF.

J is TRBJ2-1 and V is TRBV6-2 or TRBV6-3; TCRdb proposes TRBD1, but this gene call is untestable without DNA. Per the germline V gene, CDR1 is MNHEY and CDR2 is SVGEGT. This CDR3 is 15 amino acids long. CDR3: CASSYHGGYYNEQFF.

The chain joins TRBV11-1 to TRBJ2-5; TCRdb indicates TRBD2, and absent DNA this call remains unverified. The CDR3 spans 18 residues. Germline V lookup: CDR1 SGHAT, CDR2 FQDESV (reference sequence). This chain's CDR3 is CASSLSRMSSRGGETQYF.

The chain uses TRBV4-2 and TRBJ2-5; TCRdb's D call of TRBD2 is untestable without DNA. Looked up from germline, CDR1 is LGHNA and CDR2 is YNFKEQ. The CDR3 consists of 18 residues. CDR3 sequence: CASSQDLAGGYSGETQYF.

This sequence joins TRBV4-2 and TRBJ2-1; TCRdb designates TRBD1, a call that cannot be tested without DNA. The CDR3 runs to 14 residues. Germline V gives CDR1 LGHNA, CDR2 YNFKEQ. This chain's CDR3 is CASSSGDPSNEQFF.

V usage is TRBV4-1 and J usage is TRBJ1-2; absent DNA, TCRdb's TRBD1 call cannot be checked. There are 13 residues in the CDR3. Per germline, CDR1 MGHRA and CDR2 YSYEKL. CDR3: CASSQDRAYGYTF.

The genes are TRBV9 and TRBJ1-1. Germline CDR1 is SGDLS and CDR2 is YYNGEE. This CDR3 contains 15 residues. CDR3 amino acids: CASSVDPRMNTEAFF. Drawing the rest from reference TRBV9 and TRBJ1-1, the complete variable domain is DSGVTQTPKHLITATGQRVTLRCSPRSGDLSVYWYQQSLDQGLQFLIQYYNGEERAKGNILERFSAQQFPDLHSELNLSSLELGDSALYFCASSVDPRMNTEAFFGQGTRLTVV.

This sequence joins TRBV11-2 and TRBJ2-7; TCRdb designates TRBD1, a call that cannot be tested without DNA. This CDR3 is 13 amino acids long. Germline V gene data show CDR1 as SGHAT and CDR2 as FQNNGV. The CDR3 reads CASSLDRGVEQYF.

The gene calls are TRBV7-3 and TRBJ1-1. CDR1 and CDR2 (germline): SGHTA, FQGTGA. The length of the CDR3 is 14 residues. The CDR3 loop is CASSPRRGRAEAFF.

The chain joins TRBV28 to TRBJ2-1; TCRdb picks TRBD1, but there is no DNA to check that call. The CDR3 extends over 15 amino acids. Germline CDR1 is MDHEN and CDR2 is SYDVKM. The CDR3: CASSFPPPRDNEQFF.

The chain uses TRBV15 and TRBJ2-3; the D gene TCRdb calls, TRBD1, cannot be checked with no DNA. The length of the CDR3 is 16 residues. Germline-derived CDR1 and CDR2 are LNHNV and YYDKDF (reference sequence). The CDR3 loop is CATSRLRGTGTDTQYF.

The chain has TRBV5-1 and TRBJ2-7. From germline, CDR1 is SGHRS and CDR2 YFSETQ. This CDR3 region has 14 residues. The CDR3 reads CASSLARGYYEQYF.

V usage is TRBV5-1 and J usage is TRBJ2-7. CDR1 is SGHRS, CDR2 YFSETQ, per germline. The CDR3 consists of 15 residues. The CDR3 is CASSLIPDSTYEQYF.